This T cell receptor (beta chain) comes out of a study of blood T cell repertoires in COVID-19. Study-wide background: T cells, B-cell-depleted T cells, or PBMCs provided the cDNA or gDNA that served as material.

This clone came up once. Germline V lookup: CDR1 GTSNPN, CDR2 SVGIG (reference sequence). Between the trimmed V and J ends, which lost 3 bases and 4 bases, there was a span of 15 bases. This CDR3 has 14 residues. In the original analysis: Amplification from reference gene primers served as the basis for estimated nucleated cell counts. Using immunoSEQ multiplex PCR, the repertoire was profiled, and TCRdb retains in-frame clones only, with some absent. That table supplies the V and J calls and clone size; D and trimming were determined from the DNA. Of 120,000 or so clones listed, about 86% were seen once; the top ten hold 5.5% to 6.5%.

The chain joins TRBV30 to TRBJ1-2; tentatively, D is TRBD1 (5 bases). The clonotype was recovered from a man older than 75 with active or convalescent COVID-19. Sample: peripheral blood. Here the CDR3 reads CAWRGQGRCYGYTF. The CDR3 region has the DNA TGTGCCTGGAGGGGGCAGGGTAGGTGCTATGGCTACACCTTC.